This TCR beta chain was identified in a study of blood T cells in healthy people across ages. Combining a sample-barcoded 5' primer with a J-beta primer mix, a second PCR ran for roughly 7 to 12 cycles. The study obtained at least 2.5 million CDR3-containing paired-end reads from every sample. TCRdb itself ran the 5' RACE reads through MiXCR, one entry per CDR3 protein. Among more than 1.4 million distinct CDR3 sequences, roughly 40% were seen once, and the ten largest hold 7% to 9.5%. This clonotype turned up a few times. As yet, its antigen is unknown. Notes on the study in general: TCR beta diversity correlated strongly with naive T cell percentage.

V was cut by 1 base and J by 15 bases, with 13 bases left in between. CDR1 MNHNS and CDR2 SASEGT come from the germline V gene. This CDR3 region has 12 residues. The receptor's source is a woman under 30 in good health. Sequenced: blood. The chain employs TRBV6-1 and TRBJ2-1; no definite D call. CDR3 in amino acids: CASSEEPPRVFF. DNA of the CDR3: TGTGCCAGCAGTGAAGAACCACCTCGGGTGTTCTTC.